A selection of T cell receptor beta chains follows, all from one sample in a study of CXCR3-negative and CXCR3-positive naive CD8 T cells. Reprocessing the 5' RACE reads, TCRdb reports a single entry for every CDR3 protein and omits DNA. Found here are about 48,000 distinct CDR3 sequences; the top ten clones hold about 15%. Sequenced input: memory CD8+ T cells from blood. Every receptor here comes from a human donor in good health. Some clones in this sample may be carry-over from other donors' samples. CDR3s include the opening cysteine and the closing phenylalanine or tryptophan. Each record gives: J gene, V gene, CDR3 protein.

J gene: TRBJ2-7
V gene: TRBV20-1
CDR3 protein: CSARDRGPSSYEQYF

J gene: TRBJ2-1
V gene: TRBV14
CDR3 protein: CASSQDGRAPGNEQFF

J gene: TRBJ2-4
V gene: TRBV29-1
CDR3 protein: CSVEDLGTGIF

J gene: TRBJ1-4
V gene: TRBV7-9
CDR3 protein: CASSSQGANEKLFF

J gene: TRBJ2-7
V gene: TRBV7-2
CDR3 protein: CASSWRRAGGFYEQYF

J gene: TRBJ2-5
V gene: TRBV20-1
CDR3 protein: CSAKGGTGTFQETQYF

J gene: TRBJ2-7
V gene: TRBV4-1
CDR3 protein: CASSQDEAASYEQYF

J gene: TRBJ2-7
V gene: TRBV29-1
CDR3 protein: CSVEGTSGVSYEQYF

J gene: TRBJ2-1
V gene: TRBV20-1
CDR3 protein: CSAMPPRGREYEQFF

J gene: TRBJ1-5
V gene: TRBV29-1
CDR3 protein: CSVGGSNQPQHF

J gene: TRBJ2-2
V gene: TRBV11-2
CDR3 protein: CASSPVLQAGGNTGELFF

J gene: TRBJ2-7
V gene: TRBV20-1
CDR3 protein: CSARDPAGGDSYEQYF

J gene: TRBJ2-5
V gene: TRBV5-1
CDR3 protein: CASRGLGLETQYF

J gene: TRBJ2-2
V gene: TRBV29-1
CDR3 protein: CSVDASGSGTGELFF

J gene: TRBJ2-1
V gene: TRBV6-4
CDR3 protein: CASSDLQGGGNEQFF

J gene: TRBJ2-3
V gene: TRBV6-6
CDR3 protein: CASSPQYPTDTQYF

J gene: TRBJ2-1
V gene: TRBV7-7
CDR3 protein: CASSLGGRGDEQFF

J gene: TRBJ1-6
V gene: TRBV6-5
CDR3 protein: CASSFLPGGANSPLHF

J gene: TRBJ2-2
V gene: TRBV10-1
CDR3 protein: CASSESMTLTGELFF

J gene: TRBJ1-1
V gene: TRBV7-9
CDR3 protein: CASSLAGAGPSTEAFF

J gene: TRBJ2-7
V gene: TRBV6-5
CDR3 protein: CASSPRGVSYEQYF

J gene: TRBJ1-1
V gene: TRBV9
CDR3 protein: CASSVEETAEAFF

J gene: TRBJ1-1
V gene: TRBV28
CDR3 protein: CAIEMGGTEAFF

J gene: TRBJ2-1
V gene: TRBV4-1
CDR3 protein: CASSQDTPRAGNNEQFF

J gene: TRBJ2-5
V gene: TRBV5-5
CDR3 protein: CASSLKETQYF

J gene: TRBJ2-3
V gene: TRBV6-2/TRBV6-3
CDR3 protein: CASSTYQDGGDTQYF

J gene: TRBJ1-1
V gene: TRBV20-1
CDR3 protein: CSARSNGGTEAFF

J gene: TRBJ2-4
V gene: TRBV28
CDR3 protein: CASSYPRGEAKNIQYF

J gene: TRBJ1-1
V gene: TRBV5-1
CDR3 protein: CASSLRWSAGAEAFF

J gene: TRBJ2-1
V gene: TRBV19
CDR3 protein: CASQASGRVSYNEQFF

J gene: TRBJ2-3
V gene: TRBV7-2
CDR3 protein: CASDGTPPTDTQYF

J gene: TRBJ2-7
V gene: TRBV15
CDR3 protein: CATSPGSYEQYF

J gene: TRBJ2-1
V gene: TRBV4-3
CDR3 protein: CASSQETQGSYNEQFF

J gene: TRBJ2-1
V gene: TRBV29-1
CDR3 protein: CSGGTDYNEQFF

J gene: TRBJ2-3
V gene: TRBV9
CDR3 protein: CASSADPQGLAGTDTQYF

J gene: TRBJ1-1
V gene: TRBV12-3/TRBV12-4
CDR3 protein: CTSSPTRGSAFF

J gene: TRBJ2-7
V gene: TRBV4-3
CDR3 protein: CASSQDGPGLPAEQYF

J gene: TRBJ2-7
V gene: TRBV11-3
CDR3 protein: CASSKDNYEQYF

J gene: TRBJ1-1
V gene: TRBV6-5
CDR3 protein: CASSRTLDPGWEAFF

J gene: TRBJ2-1
V gene: TRBV3-1
CDR3 protein: CASSQVLDSPIEQFF

J gene: TRBJ2-5
V gene: TRBV15
CDR3 protein: CATSRERAGQTAAQYF

J gene: TRBJ2-7
V gene: TRBV12-3/TRBV12-4
CDR3 protein: CASRGTSYEQYF

J gene: TRBJ1-2
V gene: TRBV4-3
CDR3 protein: CASSQEIVGEYYGYTF

J gene: TRBJ2-7
V gene: TRBV20-1
CDR3 protein: CSGSLGPRQGSYEQYF

J gene: TRBJ2-5
V gene: TRBV28
CDR3 protein: CASSSPRQGMAETQYF

J gene: TRBJ1-1
V gene: TRBV28
CDR3 protein: CASSIRQNTEAFF

J gene: TRBJ2-5
V gene: TRBV6-5
CDR3 protein: CASSAGTEKETQYF

J gene: TRBJ2-7
V gene: TRBV11-2
CDR3 protein: CASSSGPGSSYEQYF

J gene: TRBJ2-7
V gene: TRBV5-1
CDR3 protein: CASSYRSGQGAYEQYF

J gene: TRBJ2-5
V gene: TRBV11-2
CDR3 protein: CASSLVRPGGGMEETQYF